The 15 T cell receptor beta chains below come from one sample, sequenced in a study of neurological immune-mediated disorders. TCRdb independently ran MiXCR on the 5' RACE reads; one entry per CDR3 protein. This table holds about 21,000 distinct CDR3 sequences, 15% found once. The sequenced sample was PBMCs. The receptors come from a female donor with HTLV-1-associated myelopathy (HAM/TSP).

This clonotype was detected many times. The chain uses TRBV20-1 and TRBJ1-1, with 7 positions matching TRBD1. Trimming at V came to 5 bases and at J to 2 bases, leaving 8 bases not matched to a gene. Germline-derived CDR1 and CDR2 are DFQATT and SNEGSKA (reference sequence). This CDR3 spans 14 amino acids. The CDR3 spells CSAGRGTANTEAFF. CDR3 DNA: TGCAGTGCTGGACGCGGGACAGCCAACACTGAAGCTTTCTTT.

This clonotype was recorded at least ten times. The V and J genes are TRBV20-1 and TRBJ1-5; a weak D match, TRBD1 (5 bases). The CDR3 loop spans 14 amino acids. Germline lookup yields CDR1 DFQATT and CDR2 SNEGSKA (reference sequence). Trimming took 2 bases from V and 6 from J, leaving 14 bases between them. The CDR3 DNA reads as TGCAGTGCTAGAATGGGGGGTTACGGTCAGCCCCAGCATTTT. Translation gives CSARMGGYGQPQHF.

This clonotype showed up many times. The chain is built from TRBV12-3 or TRBV12-4 and TRBJ2-6, with a possible D match to TRBD2 (5 bases). V lost 2 bases to trimming and J lost 0 bases, with 5 bases between them. The CDR3 covers 15 residues. The DNA of the CDR3 is TGTGCCAGCAGTTTACTAGCCTCTGGGGCCAACGTCCTGACTTTC. Encoded protein: CASSLLASGANVLTF.

This clonotype occurred many times. The J gene is TRBJ2-5, the V gene TRBV5-1; D uncertain. Germline V gene data show CDR1 as SGHRS and CDR2 as YFSETQ. There are 13 residues in the CDR3. Trimming pared 0 bases from V and 5 bases from J, leaving 8 bases between. The CDR3 loop is CASSLVPRETQYF. The DNA for the CDR3 is TGCGCCAGCAGCTTGGTCCCACGGGAGACCCAGTACTTC.

This clonotype was detected ten times or more. The gene calls are TRBV5-1 and TRBJ2-5; D might be TRBD1 (5 bases). Germline CDR1 and CDR2: SGHRS and YFSETQ. With 4 bases removed from V and 5 bases from J, the gap between germline ends came to 12 bases. The CDR3 is 13 residues long. The CDR3 DNA reads TGCGCCAGCAGCCGGGCAGGGTACGAGACCCAGTACTTC. Translating gives CASSRAGYETQYF.

This clonotype was seen ten or more times. The rearrangement joins TRBV28 to TRBJ1-3, with D tentatively TRBD1 (5 bases). Germline lookup yields CDR1 MDHEN and CDR2 SYDVKM. Trimming removed 3 bases from V and 0 bases from J, with 15 bases in between. The CDR3 extends over 17 amino acids. The CDR3 DNA reads TGTGCCAGCAGTTTGGGGCTGGGGGGGTCCTCTGGAAACACCATATATTTT. Translated, it gives CASSLGLGGSSGNTIYF.

This clonotype was recorded many times. This may stem from a read error, because a much larger clone lies one nucleotide away. J is TRBJ2-5 and V is TRBV7-9, with D unresolved. Per germline, CDR1 SEHNR and CDR2 FQNEAQ (reference sequence). Between the trimmed V and J ends, which lost 7 bases and 3 bases, there was a span of 9 bases. The CDR3 sequence is 12 residues long. The DNA of the CDR3 is TGTGCCAGCAACTTGGCGGAAGAGACCCAGTACTTC. Its protein is CASNLAEETQYF.

The genes are TRBV20-1 and TRBJ2-3, with TRBD1 identical over 8 bases. Unmatched junction bases numbered 10, after V lost 4 bases and J lost 4 bases. Germline-derived CDR1 and CDR2 are DFQATT and SNEGSKA (reference sequence). There are 15 residues in the CDR3. CDR3 coding DNA: TGCAGTGCTACCTGGACAGGGAATCAAGCAGATACGCAGTATTTT. Its translation: CSATWTGNQADTQYF.

This clonotype was recorded once. The V and J genes are TRBV20-1 and TRBJ2-7; no clear D gene. CDR3 size: 15 residues. The germline V gene encodes CDR1 DFQATT and CDR2 SNEGSKA (reference sequence). Trimming stripped 0 bases from V and 1 base from J, with 13 bases between. The CDR3 region has the DNA TGCAGTGCTAGAGATCTTCGGACCCCATCCTACGAGCAGTACTTC. Its translation: CSARDLRTPSYEQYF.

This clonotype was counted many times. V and J are TRBV5-5 and TRBJ1-2; D uncertain. V was trimmed by 0 bases and J by 0 bases, leaving 12 bases between them. The V gene's germline CDR1 is SGHKS and CDR2 YYEKEE (reference sequence). This CDR3 comprises 16 residues. In DNA form, the CDR3 reads TGTGCCAGCAGCTTGGACAGTTGGGGTTCTAACTATGGCTACACCTTC. Protein sequence: CASSLDSWGSNYGYTF. Full variable domain (rest looked up from reference TRBV5-5 and TRBJ1-2): DAGVTQSPTHLIKTRGQQVTLRCSPISGHKSVSWYQQVLGQGPQFIFQYYEKEERGRGNFPDRFSARQFPNYSSELNVNALLLGDSALYLCASSLDSWGSNYGYTFGSGTRLTVV.

Many counts were recorded for this clonotype. This chain links TRBV10-3 with TRBJ1-1; the D gene is possibly TRBD1 (6 bases). The CDR3 length is 14 residues. V lost 2 bases and J 1 base, leaving 8 bases between the germline ends. Looked up from germline, CDR1 is ENHRY and CDR2 is SYGVKD. CDR3 in DNA: TGTGCCATCAGTGAGGGACAGACGAACACTGAAGCTTTCTTT. Its translation: CAISEGQTNTEAFF.

This clonotype was detected many times. V usage is TRBV18 and J usage is TRBJ1-4; D is uncertain. V dropped 2 bases and J dropped 0 bases, with 16 bases sitting between them. Germline V gene sequence: CDR1 KGHSH, CDR2 LQKENI. The CDR3 consists of 18 residues. The CDR3 sequence is CASSPIPLAVATNEKLFF. The CDR3, as DNA: TGTGCCAGCTCACCAATACCTTTGGCAGTTGCAACTAATGAAAAACTGTTTTTT. The complete variable domain, with remaining parts taken from reference TRBV18 and TRBJ1-4, reads NAGVMQNPRHLVRRRGQEARLRCSPMKGHSHVYWYRQLPEEGLKFMVYLQKENIIDESGMPKERFSAEFPKEGPSILRIQQVVRGDSAAYFCASSPIPLAVATNEKLFFGSGTQLSVL.

This sequence joins TRBV5-6 and TRBJ2-1; 8 bases are a match to TRBD1. The CDR3 contains 15 residues. After removal of 3 bases from V and 10 bases from J, the junction contained 12 bases not matched to a gene. CDR1 is SGHDT and CDR2 is YYEEEE in the germline V gene. DNA for the CDR3: TGTGCCAGCAGCTCTCGGGGGACAGGCTTTCGGGAGCAGTTCTTC. Amino acid sequence: CASSSRGTGFREQFF.

This clonotype came up many times. V is TRBV6-2 or TRBV6-3 and J is TRBJ2-1; D is unclear. The CDR3 loop spans 15 amino acids. Germline assignment: CDR1 MNHEY and CDR2 SVGEGT. Trimming pared 7 bases from V and 0 bases from J, leaving 13 bases between. The CDR3 sequence is CASIPQNSSYNEQFF. The CDR3 DNA is TGTGCCAGCATCCCTCAAAATAGCTCCTACAATGAGCAGTTCTTC.

As for this clonotype: A single base separates this from a much larger clone, so it may be a read error. The chain employs TRBV7-2 and TRBJ1-5; D is unclear. CDR1 and CDR2 from the germline V gene are SGHTA and FQGNSA. V dropped 1 base and J dropped 7 bases, with 11 bases sitting between them. The CDR3 is 14 amino acids. The CDR3 here is CASSLVVDRQPQHF. CDR3 DNA sequence: TGTGCCAGCAGCTTAGTTGTGGATCGGCAGCCCCAGCATTTT.